This TCR beta chain was captured in a study of blood T cell repertoires in COVID-19. Study-level background: Some COVID-19 samples were acute and others convalescent; all came from the United States, Italy and Spain. Sources were T cells, B-cell-depleted T cells, or PBMCs; the material itself was cDNA or gDNA.

Per the study methods: Estimation of nucleated cell counts relied on the amplification of reference gene primers. Sequencing was performed with immunoSEQ multiplex PCR; in TCRdb, only in-frame clones are kept and a portion is missing. That table furnishes V, J and clone size, whereas the DNA furnished D and trimming. The sample includes around 350,000 clones, about 87% of them seen just once. The CDR3 spans 15 residues. Trimming took 2 bases from V and 4 from J, leaving 13 bases between them. Per the germline V gene, CDR1 is SGHNT and CDR2 is YENEEA. The clonotype was recovered from a human donor in a cohort sampled during active COVID-19. V gene TRBV11-3 combines with J gene TRBJ2-3, with D possibly matching TRBD2 (6 bases). Sequencing was performed on peripheral blood. CDR3 region: CASSLRGGNADTQYF. DNA of the CDR3: TGTGCCAGCAGCTTACGGGGCGGGAACGCAGATACGCAGTATTTT.